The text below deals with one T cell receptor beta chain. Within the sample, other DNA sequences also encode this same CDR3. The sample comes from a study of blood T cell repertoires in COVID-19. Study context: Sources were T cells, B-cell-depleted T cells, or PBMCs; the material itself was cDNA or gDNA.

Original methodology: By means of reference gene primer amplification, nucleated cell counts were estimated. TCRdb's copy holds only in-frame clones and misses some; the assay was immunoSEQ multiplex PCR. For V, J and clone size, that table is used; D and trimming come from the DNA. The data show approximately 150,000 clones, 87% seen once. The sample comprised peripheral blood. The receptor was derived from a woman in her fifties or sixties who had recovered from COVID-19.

CDR3 protein: CASSTGFTEAFF. The DNA for the CDR3 is TGTGCCAGTAGTACAGGGTTCACTGAAGCTTTCTTT. The chain is built from TRBV19 and TRBJ1-1; possible D gene TRBD1, 5 bases. The ends were cut back, 4 bases at V and 4 bases at J, with 7 bases in the middle. CDR3 length: 12 residues. Germline V gene lookup returns CDR1 LNHDA and CDR2 SQIVND (reference sequence).